This T cell receptor (beta chain) emerged from a study of identical twins. TCRdb processed the 5' RACE reads anew with MiXCR; each CDR3 protein has one entry. The data contain around 490,000 distinct CDR3 sequences, around 22% of them seen just once; the ten biggest clones take up 0.48%. This clonotype came up a few times. This CDR3 region has 13 residues. The germline V gene encodes CDR1 SNHLY and CDR2 FYNNEI. Deletions cut 2 bases from V and 4 bases from J, with 8 bases between. These data also featured in a second study, about yellow fever vaccine responses in identical twins.

The sequenced material came from CD4+ T cells sorted from blood. The chain carries TRBV2 and TRBJ1-1; D gene unclear. The sequence was collected from a woman between 18 and 29 years old in good health. The CDR3, as DNA: TGTGCCAGCAGTGAATTGGGTGGCACTGAAGCTTTCTTT. Translated, it gives CASSELGGTEAFF.